Below, one TCR beta chain is given with its context. The antigen remains unidentified. Sequencing was performed with immunoSEQ multiplex PCR; in TCRdb, only in-frame clones are kept and a portion is missing. The sample gives over 20,000 clones, 75% of which show up once; around 13% is in the top ten. This CDR3 region has 14 residues. Trimming left V 2 bases short and J 6 bases short, with 11 bases between. Per the germline V gene, CDR1 is KGHSH and CDR2 is LQKENI. This entry belongs to a study of CD4 T cells in relation to SARS-CoV-2 and coronaviruses. Findings and caveats of the study: Approximately 65% of donors had memory CD4+ clonotypes crossrecognizing SARS-CoV-2 and common cold coronavirus spike.

CD4+ T cells from unexposed donors were obtained before the COVID-19 pandemic (2011-2018). The cells were cultured for about ten days before CD4+ T cells were isolated. Sequenced: CD4+ T cells from PBMCs, cultured in vitro. The genes are TRBV18 and TRBJ2-1; D unclear. The clonotype comes from a human donor in good health. The CDR3 coding sequence is TGTGCCAGCTCACCAGCGCTCACGGGCAATGAGCAGTTCTTC. Translated, it gives CASSPALTGNEQFF.